These 8 T cell receptor beta chains came from one sample sequenced in a study of Ad26.COV2.S vaccination and SARS-CoV-2 variants. Data came from immunoSEQ multiplex PCR; TCRdb stores just in-frame clones and leaves some out. The profile covers about 100,000 clones, with around three quarters appearing a single time and roughly a sixth taken by the ten largest. The specimen was peripheral blood, collected after recovery from COVID-19. The receptors were sampled from a human donor who had recovered from COVID-19.

The chain links TRBV2 to TRBJ2-6; D gene uncertain. Germline values: CDR1 SNHLY, CDR2 FYNNEI. The germline V and J ends were trimmed by 4 bases and 0 bases, with 7 bases remaining between them. This CDR3 has 15 residues. The CDR3, as DNA: TGTGCCAGCAGTGTGCTTAGCTCTGGGGCCAACGTCCTGACTTTC. It is translated as CASSVLSSGANVLTF.

The CDR3 DNA reads as TGTGCCAGCAGCTCCAGGACGAGCTCCTATAATTCACCCCTCCACTTT. Translating gives CASSSRTSSYNSPLHF. The V and J genes are TRBV7-6 and TRBJ1-6; D unresolved. Trimming stripped 4 bases from V and 0 bases from J, with 10 bases between. CDR3 length: 16 residues. Germline loops: CDR1 SGHVS, CDR2 FNYEAQ.

V gene TRBV29-1 combines with J gene TRBJ1-1, with D possibly TRBD1 on 5 matching bases. Trimming cost V 4 bases and J 4 bases, with 10 bases left between them. CDR1 and CDR2 (germline): SQVTM, ANQGSEA. This CDR3 is built from 12 residues. CDR3 loop: CSVGDGGTEAFF. For the CDR3, the DNA is TGCAGCGTTGGGGACGGTGGCACTGAAGCTTTCTTT.

The rearrangement uses TRBV9 and TRBJ2-2; D unclear. CDR1 and CDR2 from the germline V gene are SGDLS and YYNGEE. The CDR3 runs to 12 residues. V was trimmed by 4 bases and J by 6 bases, leaving 7 bases between them. The CDR3 coding sequence is TGTGCCAGCAGCTCCGGGTCCGGGGAGCTGTTTTTT. Encoded protein: CASSSGSGELFF.

The rearrangement links TRBV20-1 to TRBJ1-2; tentatively, D is TRBD1 (6 bases). The V and J ends lost 3 bases and 8 bases respectively, with 10 bases between them. Germline CDR1 and CDR2: DFQATT and SNEGSKA (reference sequence). The CDR3 has 11 residues. CDR3 protein: CSARQGLGYTF. The CDR3 DNA reads as TGCAGTGCTAGGCAGGGGCTCGGCTACACCTTC.

This clone was seen only a few times. CDR3 DNA: TGCGCCAGCCAAACCGAGACAACCAATTCACCCCTCCACTTT. Protein sequence: CASQTETTNSPLHF. The V call is TRBV5-1, the J call TRBJ1-6, with unresolved D. Trimming took off 7 bases at V and 7 bases at J, with 15 bases between the two ends. Germline V gene data show CDR1 as SGHRS and CDR2 as YFSETQ. This CDR3 has 14 residues.

This chain links TRBV2 with TRBJ1-5, with no clear D. CDR3 size: 14 residues. Trimming stripped 0 bases from V and 5 bases from J, with 8 bases between. Germline CDR1 SNHLY, CDR2 FYNNEI. CDR3 sequence: CASSEAAGDQPQHF. For the CDR3, the DNA is TGTGCCAGCAGTGAAGCGGCCGGAGATCAGCCCCAGCATTTT. Together with reference TRBV2 and TRBJ1-5, the CDR3 gives the full variable domain: EPEVTQTPSHQVTQMGQEVILRCVPISNHLYFYWYRQILGQKVEFLVSFYNNEISEKSEIFDDQFSVERPDGSNFTLKIRSTKLEDSAMYFCASSEAAGDQPQHFGDGTRLSIL.

For this clone: The sample contains more than one DNA sequence encoding this CDR3. The gene calls are TRBV18 and TRBJ1-1, with D possibly matching TRBD1 (6 bases). The CDR3 totals 14 residues. Trimming left V 8 bases short and J 5 bases short, with 18 bases between. In germline, CDR1 is KGHSH, CDR2 LQKENI. In DNA form, the CDR3 reads TGTGCCAGCAGTGCAGGGGTGGGGCGGACTGAAGCTTTCTTT. Translation: CASSAGVGRTEAFF.